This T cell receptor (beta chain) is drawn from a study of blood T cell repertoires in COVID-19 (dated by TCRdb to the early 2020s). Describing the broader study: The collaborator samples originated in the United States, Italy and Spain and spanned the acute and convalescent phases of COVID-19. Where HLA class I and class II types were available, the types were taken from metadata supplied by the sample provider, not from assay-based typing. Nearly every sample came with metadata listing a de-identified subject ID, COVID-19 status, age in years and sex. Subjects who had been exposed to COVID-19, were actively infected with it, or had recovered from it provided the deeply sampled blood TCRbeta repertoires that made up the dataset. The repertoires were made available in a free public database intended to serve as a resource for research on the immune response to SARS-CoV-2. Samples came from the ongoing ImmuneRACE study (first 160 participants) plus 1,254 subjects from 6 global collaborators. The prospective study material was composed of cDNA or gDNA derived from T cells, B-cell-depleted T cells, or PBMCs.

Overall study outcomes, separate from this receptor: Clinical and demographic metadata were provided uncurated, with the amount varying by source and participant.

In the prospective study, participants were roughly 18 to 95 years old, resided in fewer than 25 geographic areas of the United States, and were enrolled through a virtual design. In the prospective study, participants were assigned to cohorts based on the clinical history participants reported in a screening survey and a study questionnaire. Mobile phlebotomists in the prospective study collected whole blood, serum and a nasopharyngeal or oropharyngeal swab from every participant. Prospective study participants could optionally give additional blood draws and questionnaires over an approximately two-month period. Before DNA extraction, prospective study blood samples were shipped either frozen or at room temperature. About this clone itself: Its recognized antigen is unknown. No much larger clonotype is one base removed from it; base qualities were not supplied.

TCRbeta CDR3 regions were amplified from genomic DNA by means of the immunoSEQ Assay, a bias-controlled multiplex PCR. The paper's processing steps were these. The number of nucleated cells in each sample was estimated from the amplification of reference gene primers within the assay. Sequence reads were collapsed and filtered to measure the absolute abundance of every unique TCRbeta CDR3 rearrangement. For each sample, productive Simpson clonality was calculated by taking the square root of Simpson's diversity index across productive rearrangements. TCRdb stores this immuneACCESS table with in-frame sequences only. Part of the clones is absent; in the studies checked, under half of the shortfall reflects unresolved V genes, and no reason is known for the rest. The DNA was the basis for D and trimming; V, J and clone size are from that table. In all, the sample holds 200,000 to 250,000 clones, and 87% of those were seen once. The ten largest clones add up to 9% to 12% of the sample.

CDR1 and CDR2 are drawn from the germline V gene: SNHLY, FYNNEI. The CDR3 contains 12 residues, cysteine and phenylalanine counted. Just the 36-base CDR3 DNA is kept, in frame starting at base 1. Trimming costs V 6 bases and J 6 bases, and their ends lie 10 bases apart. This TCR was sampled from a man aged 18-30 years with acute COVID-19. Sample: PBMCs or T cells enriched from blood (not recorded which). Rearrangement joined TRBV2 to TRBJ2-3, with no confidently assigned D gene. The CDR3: CASRATGDTQYF. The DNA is TGTGCCAGCAGGGCGACTGGGGATACGCAGTATTTT.